Below, 24 T cell receptor beta chains from the same sample are listed, as sequenced in a study. TCRdb re-called the 5' RACE reads through MiXCR, storing one row per CDR3 protein. The sample comprises about 6,000 distinct CDR3 sequences, 50% to 60% of which are singletons, and around 10% rests with the top ten. The sequencing sample was made of naive CD4+ T cells sorted from blood. The subset is: naive CD4+ T cells, CD4+CD45RA+CD25-. The receptors derive from a female donor with breast cancer.

This chain links TRBV7-9 with TRBJ2-7; 9 nucleotides align to TRBD1. Germline values: CDR1 SEHNR, CDR2 FQNEAQ (reference sequence). The CDR3 sequence is 18 residues long. V gave up 7 bases and J gave up 1 base; unmatched junction bases: 17. The CDR3 DNA sequence: TGTGCCAGCACCAAGACCCCAATTCGACAGGGGGTGTCCTACGAGCAGTACTTC. The encoded protein is CASTKTPIRQGVSYEQYF.

The rearrangement uses TRBV20-1 and TRBJ2-4; 7 bases are a match to TRBD2. The CDR3 spans 14 residues. The germline V gene encodes CDR1 DFQATT and CDR2 SNEGSKA (reference sequence). Trimming took 7 bases from V and 1 from J; bases not matched to a gene: 7. The CDR3 nucleotides are TGCAGTGTAGAAGCGGGGATCGCCAAAAACATTCAGTACTTC. It encodes CSVEAGIAKNIQYF.

The rearrangement uses TRBV5-1 and TRBJ2-5, with a weak D call TRBD2 (7 bases). Germline CDR1 and CDR2: SGHRS and YFSETQ. The length of the CDR3 is 14 residues. Trimming took off 5 bases at V and 5 bases at J, with 16 bases between the two ends. The CDR3 coding sequence is TGCGCCAGCAGAGGGGGGGGGAATGCGGAGACCCAGTACTTC. It translates to CASRGGGNAETQYF.

The gene calls are TRBV30 and TRBJ1-4, with 8 bases fitting TRBD1. The CDR3 contains 14 residues. CDR1 is GTSNPN and CDR2 is SVGIG in the germline V gene (reference sequence). Trimming removed 2 bases from V and 8 bases from J; junction bases left unmatched: 7. CDR3 residues: CAWSTGGPQEKLFF. The CDR3 coding sequence is TGTGCCTGGAGTACAGGGGGACCGCAAGAAAAACTGTTTTTT.

The chain couples TRBV20-1 to TRBJ1-4; D is ambiguous. Germline CDR1 is DFQATT and CDR2 is SNEGSKA (reference sequence). V lost 3 bases, J lost 11 bases, and 22 bases lay in between. The CDR3 spans 15 residues. The CDR3 loop is CSASDAGDNAEKLFF. CDR3 bases: TGCAGTGCTAGCGACGCCGGGGATAATGCCGAGAAACTGTTTTTT.

This clonotype was seen a few times. V usage is TRBV6-5 and J usage is TRBJ2-3; D gene uncertain. V dropped 7 bases and J dropped 7 bases, with 15 bases sitting between them. This CDR3 comprises 13 residues. From germline, CDR1 is MNHEY and CDR2 SVGAGI. CDR3 nucleotide sequence: TGTGCCAGCACTCCGGTATTTGGTTATACGCAGTATTTT. Its protein product is CASTPVFGYTQYF.

The chain couples TRBV4-3 to TRBJ1-5, with 10 bases that match TRBD1. Germline trimming cut 2 bases from V and 7 bases from J; bases unmatched to any gene: 5. The V gene's germline CDR1 is LGHNA and CDR2 YSLEER. The CDR3 spans 15 residues. This CDR3 reads CASSQMTGGFQPQHF. CDR3 nucleotide sequence: TGCGCCAGCAGCCAAATGACAGGGGGCTTCCAGCCCCAGCATTTT.

In this sample, this clonotype turned up a few times. CDR3 nucleotide sequence: TGTGCCAGCAGCATGATCCCTCGAGGGCATCCCCATGGCGGGGAGCTGTTTTTT. This gives the protein CASSMIPRGHPHGGELFF. V usage is TRBV7-6 and J usage is TRBJ2-2; a weak D match, TRBD2 (5 bases). The CDR3 extends over 18 amino acids. V was clipped by 5 bases and J by 7 bases, with 26 bases between them. Germline CDR1 reads SGHVS; CDR2 reads FNYEAQ.

V gene TRBV9 combines with J gene TRBJ2-5, with 11 bases identical to TRBD2. The V and J ends lost 3 bases and 1 base, in that order; junction bases with no gene match: 17. The CDR3 totals 20 residues. CDR1 is SGDLS and CDR2 is YYNGEE in the germline V gene. In nucleotides, the CDR3 is TGTGCCAGCAGCGAGGGGGGGGTACTAGCGGGAGAGCTGACCCAAGAGACCCAGTACTTC. It translates to CASSEGGVLAGELTQETQYF.

This chain connects TRBV18 to TRBJ2-7; 7 bases align to TRBD1. The CDR3 contains 14 residues. Germline V gene sequence: CDR1 KGHSH, CDR2 LQKENI. V was clipped by 3 bases and J by 3 bases; unmatched bases: 5. The CDR3 nucleotides are TGTGCCAGCTCACCGCGACAGGGAGTCTACGAGCAGTACGTC. Protein: CASSPRQGVYEQYV.

The CDR3: CAISEGGLGTDTQYF. CDR3 coding DNA: TGTGCCATCAGTGAAGGAGGGCTTGGGACAGATACGCAGTATTTT. The V gene is TRBV10-3, the J gene TRBJ2-3; possible D gene TRBD2, 6 bases. The CDR3 sequence is 15 residues long. From germline, CDR1 is ENHRY and CDR2 SYGVKD. V was shortened by 3 bases and J by 3 bases, with 13 bases between the two germline ends.

This clonotype was recorded only once. A read error may account for a junction end that differs from germline. V gene TRBV20-1 combines with J gene TRBJ1-5; D uncertain. The CDR3 runs to 14 residues. The germline CDR1 and CDR2 sequences are DFQATT and SNEGSKA (reference sequence). The CDR3 bases are TGTAGTGCTAGCTACGAGACCTCAGGTCAGCCCCAGCATTTT. This sequence encodes CSASYETSGQPQHF.

Notes on this clonotype: Germline is not matched at one junction end, which may reflect a read error. The gene calls are TRBV5-4 and TRBJ2-3, with D perhaps given as TRBD1 or TRBD2 (6 bases each). Germline CDR1 is SGHNT and CDR2 is YYREEE (reference sequence). The CDR3 consists of 17 residues. CDR3 sequence reads: CASSFRRGAGSTDTQCF. CDR3 in DNA: TGTGCCAGCAGCTTTCGGAGGGGGGCAGGGAGCACAGATACGCAGTGTTTT.

This clonotype turned up a few times. The V gene is TRBV20-1, the J gene TRBJ2-1, with 7 bases matching TRBD1. The CDR3 extends over 14 amino acids. Trimming at V came to 6 bases and at J to 4 bases, leaving 9 bases not matched to a gene. Germline-derived CDR1 and CDR2 are DFQATT and SNEGSKA (reference sequence). This CDR3 reads CSARGLGAYNEQFF. The CDR3 DNA follows: TGCAGTGCCAGGGGGTTGGGGGCGTACAATGAGCAGTTCTTC.

This clonotype was recorded once. This chain links TRBV20-1 with TRBJ1-1; TRBD1 aligns across 8 bases. This CDR3 is 15 amino acids long. The germline V gene has CDR1 DFQATT and CDR2 SNEGSKA (reference sequence). Losses at the gene ends were 4 bases for V and 4 bases for J; bases not matched to a gene: 11. For the CDR3, the DNA is TGCAGTGCTACAGGGGGCCGCGGTTCGGGCACTGAAGCTTTCTTT. Translated, it gives CSATGGRGSGTEAFF.

This clonotype occurred a few times. The chain couples TRBV6-2 or TRBV6-3 to TRBJ2-1, with 7 bases that match TRBD2. Germline V gene sequence: CDR1 MNHEY, CDR2 SVGEGT. This CDR3 has 13 residues. Losses at the gene ends were 4 bases for V and 8 bases for J; bases not matched to a gene: 5. The DNA of the CDR3 is TGTGCCAGCAGTTGGGTAGCGGGTCATGAGCAGTTCTTC. Translating it yields CASSWVAGHEQFF.

The chain combines TRBV20-1 with TRBJ1-2, with TRBD1 matching 10 bases. V lost 0 bases to trimming and J lost 6 bases; unmatched junction nucleotides: 4. This CDR3 is built from 14 residues. Germline CDR1 and CDR2: DFQATT and SNEGSKA (reference sequence). The CDR3 protein is CSARDKGTGDGYTF. CDR3 coding DNA: TGCAGTGCTAGAGATAAGGGGACAGGGGATGGCTACACCTTC.

The chain joins TRBV6-1 to TRBJ2-7; D is possibly TRBD1 (5 bases). Germline V CDR1 and CDR2: MNHNS, SASEGT. Trimming removed 0 bases from V and 2 bases from J, with 8 bases in between. The length of the CDR3 is 14 residues. CDR3 bases: TGTGCCAGCAGTGAAGCGAGGACAACCTACGAGCAGTACGTC. Protein: CASSEARTTYEQYV.

About this clonotype itself: One junction end disagrees with the germline gene, perhaps due to a read error. This chain uses TRBV6-5 with TRBJ1-2; 9 bases align to TRBD1. CDR3 length: 15 residues. The germline V gene has CDR1 MNHEY and CDR2 SVGAGI. The CDR3: CASKEQGARVYGCTF. The CDR3 DNA sequence: TGTGCCAGCAAGGAACAGGGGGCCCGTGTTTATGGCTGCACCTTC.

As for this clonotype: This likely comes from a read error, as the CDR3 has no conserved phenylalanine or tryptophan at its end. The chain joins TRBV20-1 to TRBJ1-5; D perhaps matches TRBD1 (6 bases). The CDR3 sequence is 13 residues long. The V end lost 4 bases, the J end lost 1 base, and 8 bases lay between the germline ends. Germline CDR1 is DFQATT and CDR2 is SNEGSKA (reference sequence). This CDR3 reads CSAKGTSNQPQHS. The CDR3 DNA is TGCAGTGCTAAAGGGACAAGCAATCAGCCCCAGCATTCT.

A few counts support this clonotype. The chain links TRBV20-1 to TRBJ1-6, with 7 bases matching TRBD1. The germline V gene encodes CDR1 DFQATT and CDR2 SNEGSKA (reference sequence). The CDR3 runs 13 residues. The V gene end was trimmed by 2 bases and the J gene end by 6 bases; junction bases not matched to a gene: 1. The CDR3 sequence: CSARTGANSPLHF. The CDR3 nucleotides read TGCAGTGCTAGAACAGGGGCTAATTCACCCCTCCACTTT.

J is TRBJ2-1 and V is TRBV20-1, with D unclear. Germline V gene lookup returns CDR1 DFQATT and CDR2 SNEGSKA (reference sequence). The CDR3 sequence is 13 residues long. Trimming left V 3 bases short and J 0 bases short, with 6 bases between. CDR3 DNA: TGCAGTGCTAGTGTAAGCTCCTACAATGAGCAGTTCTTC. Translating it yields CSASVSSYNEQFF.

This rearrangement joins TRBV5-1 to TRBJ2-3, with 7 nucleotides matching TRBD2. The J segment lost 5 bases and the V segment lost 0 bases, leaving 9 bases of the junction unmatched. This CDR3 has 16 residues. CDR1 and CDR2 from the germline V gene are SGHRS and YFSETQ. The CDR3 protein is CASSLAWGLPEDTQYF. CDR3 nucleotide sequence: TGCGCCAGCAGCTTGGCCTGGGGACTACCCGAAGATACGCAGTATTTT.

CDR3 region: CASSLVLAVAEQFF. In DNA, the CDR3 is TGTGCCAGCAGCTTAGTTCTTGCAGTGGCTGAGCAGTTCTTC. V is TRBV7-2 and J is TRBJ2-1; D not resolved. Trimming pared 1 base from V and 9 bases from J, leaving 13 bases between. Germline V CDR1 and CDR2: SGHTA, FQGNSA. The CDR3 runs 14 residues.